The rows below give T cell receptor beta chains drawn from one sample of a study of post-analysis software for immune sequencing data. Each CDR3 protein gets one entry after TCRdb re-called the PCR reads with MiXCR. Of about 500,000 distinct CDR3 sequences listed, roughly 45% are singletons. The sequencing input was blood. Source of these receptors: a girl aged 5-17 years with multiple sclerosis. Both conserved end residues are part of each CDR3. Each record gives: V gene, J gene, CDR3 length, D gene, clone size, CDR3 protein, CDR3 DNA. The D gene is left open where the match is weak. Clone sizes are given selectively: once, few, many, or a class where the clone is expanded.

v_gene: TRBV10-3
j_gene: TRBJ1-4
len: 14
d_gene: TRBD1
abundance: few
CDR3aa: CAISEGDRNEKLFF
CDR3nt: TGTGCCATCAGTGAGGGGGACAGGAATGAAAAACTGTTTTTT

v_gene: TRBV4-3
j_gene: TRBJ1-2
len: 14
d_gene: .
abundance: .
CDR3aa: CASSQERDSYGYTF
CDR3nt: TGCGCCAGCAGCCAAGAACGGGATTCCTATGGCTACACCTTC

v_gene: TRBV9
j_gene: TRBJ1-5
len: 14
d_gene: TRBD1
abundance: once
CDR3aa: CASSGQGPNQPQHF
CDR3nt: TGTGCCAGCAGCGGACAGGGTCCCAATCAGCCCCAGCATTTT

v_gene: TRBV6-2/TRBV6-3
j_gene: TRBJ2-1
len: 15
d_gene: TRBD2
abundance: .
CDR3aa: CASRPTSGLLNEQFF
CDR3nt: TGTGCCAGCAGGCCAACTAGCGGCCTTCTCAATGAGCAGTTCTTC

v_gene: TRBV11-2
j_gene: TRBJ2-5
len: 14
d_gene: .
abundance: .
CDR3aa: CASSITRRQETQYF
CDR3nt: TGTGCCAGCAGCATTACTAGAAGACAAGAGACCCAGTACTTC

v_gene: TRBV5-1
j_gene: TRBJ2-6
len: 13
d_gene: .
abundance: .
CDR3aa: CASSVTRANVLTF
CDR3nt: TGCGCTAGCAGCGTTACACGGGCCAACGTCCTGACTTTC

v_gene: TRBV10-3
j_gene: TRBJ2-7
len: 12
d_gene: .
abundance: .
CDR3aa: CAISPNMYEQYF
CDR3nt: TGTGCCATCAGCCCTAACATGTACGAGCAGTACTTC

v_gene: TRBV6-5
j_gene: TRBJ2-7
len: 14
d_gene: .
abundance: .
CDR3aa: CASRTGSYTYKQYF
CDR3nt: TGTGCCAGCAGAACCGGGTCATACACCTACAAGCAGTACTTC

v_gene: TRBV5-1
j_gene: TRBJ2-5
len: 15
d_gene: TRBD2
abundance: .
CDR3aa: CASSIPSGNQETQYF
CDR3nt: TGCGCCAGCAGCATCCCTAGCGGGAACCAAGAGACCCAGTACTTC

v_gene: TRBV7-3
j_gene: TRBJ2-1
len: 14
d_gene: .
abundance: .
CDR3aa: CASSFAGGNNGQFF
CDR3nt: TGTGCCAGCAGCTTCGCCGGGGGAAACAATGGGCAGTTCTTC

v_gene: TRBV7-3
j_gene: TRBJ1-1
len: 13
d_gene: .
abundance: .
CDR3aa: CASSEHPNTEAFF
CDR3nt: TGTGCCAGCAGCGAACATCCGAACACTGAAGCTTTCTTT

v_gene: TRBV20-1
j_gene: TRBJ2-7
len: 15
d_gene: TRBD1
abundance: few
CDR3aa: CSARDPGQGRYEQYF
CDR3nt: TGCAGTGCTAGAGATCCAGGACAGGGTCGATACGAGCAGTACTTC

v_gene: TRBV29-1
j_gene: TRBJ2-7
len: 14
d_gene: .
abundance: few
CDR3aa: CSVTPGANSYEQYF
CDR3nt: TGCAGCGTTACCCCCGGGGCTAACTCCTACGAGCAGTACTTC

v_gene: TRBV10-3
j_gene: TRBJ2-7
len: 14
d_gene: .
abundance: few
CDR3aa: CAISEVAKSYEQYF
CDR3nt: TGTGCCATCAGTGAGGTTGCCAAGTCCTACGAGCAGTACTTC

v_gene: TRBV7-9
j_gene: TRBJ2-1
len: 14
d_gene: .
abundance: .
CDR3aa: CASSLGAGPNEQFF
CDR3nt: TGTGCCAGCAGCTTAGGGGCGGGACCGAATGAGCAGTTCTTC

v_gene: TRBV20-1
j_gene: TRBJ1-2
len: 12
d_gene: .
abundance: .
CDR3aa: CSASGQRDGYTF
CDR3nt: TGCAGTGCTAGCGGACAGCGGGATGGCTACACCTTC

v_gene: TRBV12-3/TRBV12-4
j_gene: TRBJ2-7
len: 12
d_gene: .
abundance: .
CDR3aa: CASSLTGDGQYF
CDR3nt: TGTGCCAGCAGTTTAACCGGTGACGGGCAGTACTTC

v_gene: TRBV20-1
j_gene: TRBJ2-2
len: 15
d_gene: TRBD2
abundance: .
CDR3aa: CSARPGLAGVGELFF
CDR3nt: TGCAGTGCTAGACCCGGACTAGCGGGAGTCGGGGAGCTGTTTTTT

v_gene: TRBV28
j_gene: TRBJ2-7
len: 16
d_gene: TRBD1
abundance: .
CDR3aa: CASNLKGTGSSYEQYF
CDR3nt: TGTGCCAGCAATCTCAAGGGGACAGGATCATCCTACGAGCAGTACTTC

v_gene: TRBV3-1
j_gene: TRBJ2-1
len: 13
d_gene: .
abundance: .
CDR3aa: CASSPHMKLEQFF
CDR3nt: TGTGCCAGCAGCCCCCACATGAAACTTGAGCAGTTCTTC

v_gene: TRBV9
j_gene: TRBJ2-2
len: 15
d_gene: .
abundance: few
CDR3aa: CASSVGREGTGELFF
CDR3nt: TGTGCCAGCAGCGTGGGGCGGGAAGGCACCGGGGAGCTGTTTTTT

v_gene: TRBV9
j_gene: TRBJ2-5
len: 15
d_gene: .
abundance: few
CDR3aa: CASSPRIEGIETQYF
CDR3nt: TGTGCCAGCAGCCCCCGAATCGAGGGCATCGAGACCCAGTACTTC

v_gene: TRBV28
j_gene: TRBJ2-5
len: 14
d_gene: .
abundance: few
CDR3aa: CASLSSGYQETQYF
CDR3nt: TGTGCCAGCTTGTCGAGCGGGTACCAAGAGACCCAGTACTTC

v_gene: TRBV25-1
j_gene: TRBJ2-3
len: 13
d_gene: .
abundance: .
CDR3aa: CASPGRHTDTQYF
CDR3nt: TGTGCCAGCCCCGGACGGCACACAGATACGCAGTATTTT

v_gene: TRBV6-5
j_gene: TRBJ2-7
len: 14
d_gene: .
abundance: .
CDR3aa: CASRRAGRAYEQYF
CDR3nt: TGTGCCAGCAGGAGAGCGGGCCGCGCCTACGAGCAGTACTTC

v_gene: TRBV6-6
j_gene: TRBJ1-2
len: 17
d_gene: .
abundance: .
CDR3aa: CASTYHITGVLNHGYTF
CDR3nt: TGTGCCAGCACCTATCATATTACAGGAGTCCTTAACCATGGCTACACCTTC

v_gene: TRBV15
j_gene: TRBJ1-5
len: 17
d_gene: .
abundance: once
CDR3aa: CATSRDRTGVVSQPQHF
CDR3nt: TGTGCCACCAGCAGAGATAGGACGGGGGTGGTGAGTCAGCCCCAGCATTTT

v_gene: TRBV20-1
j_gene: TRBJ1-1
len: 13
d_gene: .
abundance: few
CDR3aa: CSARETLDTEAFF
CDR3nt: TGCAGTGCTAGAGAGACACTAGACACTGAAGCTTTCTTT

v_gene: TRBV27
j_gene: TRBJ2-5
len: 14
d_gene: TRBD1
abundance: .
CDR3aa: CASSPDRGGGTQYF
CDR3nt: TGTGCCAGCAGCCCAGACAGGGGGGGCGGGACCCAGTACTTC

v_gene: TRBV5-1
j_gene: TRBJ2-7
len: 15
d_gene: TRBD1
abundance: many
CDR3aa: CASSLDGTGKYEQYF
CDR3nt: TGCGCCAGCAGCTTAGATGGGACAGGAAAGTACGAGCAGTACTTC

v_gene: TRBV29-1
j_gene: TRBJ2-1
len: 13
d_gene: .
abundance: .
CDR3aa: CSADGSSYNEQFF
CDR3nt: TGCAGCGCTGATGGTAGCTCCTACAATGAGCAGTTCTTC

v_gene: TRBV11-2
j_gene: TRBJ2-5
len: 15
d_gene: .
abundance: .
CDR3aa: CASSDSRRRGETQYF
CDR3nt: TGTGCCAGCAGCGATAGCAGGAGACGCGGAGAGACCCAGTACTTC

v_gene: TRBV27
j_gene: TRBJ1-4
len: 11
d_gene: .
abundance: .
CDR3aa: CASSTGEKLFF
CDR3nt: TGTGCCAGCAGTACTGGAGAGAAACTGTTTTTT

v_gene: TRBV20-1
j_gene: TRBJ2-3
len: 11
d_gene: .
abundance: few
CDR3aa: CSALYTDTQYF
CDR3nt: TGCAGTGCCCTATACACAGATACGCAGTATTTT

v_gene: TRBV12-3/TRBV12-4
j_gene: TRBJ2-1
len: 15
d_gene: TRBD2
abundance: .
CDR3aa: CASSSPGGPGNEQFF
CDR3nt: TGTGCCAGCAGTTCGCCGGGAGGGCCGGGAAATGAGCAGTTCTTC

v_gene: TRBV20-1
j_gene: TRBJ2-3
len: 14
d_gene: TRBD1
abundance: few
CDR3aa: CSARAGQGSDTQYF
CDR3nt: TGCAGTGCTAGAGCGGGACAGGGGTCAGATACGCAGTATTTT

v_gene: TRBV20-1
j_gene: TRBJ2-5
len: 15
d_gene: TRBD2
abundance: .
CDR3aa: CSATGLGENQETQYF
CDR3nt: TGCAGTGCAACCGGACTAGGTGAAAACCAAGAGACCCAGTACTTC